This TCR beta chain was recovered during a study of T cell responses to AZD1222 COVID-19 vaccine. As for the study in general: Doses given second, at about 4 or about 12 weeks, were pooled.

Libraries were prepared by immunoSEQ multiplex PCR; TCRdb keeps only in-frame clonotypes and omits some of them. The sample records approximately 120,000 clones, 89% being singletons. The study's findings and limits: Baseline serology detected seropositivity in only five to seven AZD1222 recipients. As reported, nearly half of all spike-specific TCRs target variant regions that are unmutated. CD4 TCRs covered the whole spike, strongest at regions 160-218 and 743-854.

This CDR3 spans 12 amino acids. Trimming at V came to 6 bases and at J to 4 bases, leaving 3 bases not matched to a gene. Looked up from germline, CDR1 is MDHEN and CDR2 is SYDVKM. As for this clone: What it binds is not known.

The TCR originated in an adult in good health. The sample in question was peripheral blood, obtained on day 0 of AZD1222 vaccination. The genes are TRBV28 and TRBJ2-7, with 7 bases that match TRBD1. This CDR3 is CASRQTGYEQYF. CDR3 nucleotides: TGTGCCAGCAGACAGACAGGGTACGAGCAGTACTTC.